These 9 T cell receptor beta chains came from one sample sequenced in a study of blood T cell repertoires in COVID-19. Profiled with immunoSEQ multiplex PCR; TCRdb holds only in-frame clones, not every one. The sample has more than 150,000 clones, more than 85% seen once. Sequenced: peripheral blood. The receptor source for this set is a man aged 45 to 65 with acute or convalescent COVID-19.

The chain is built from TRBV7-9 and TRBJ1-2; the D is unclear. Trimming pared 2 bases from V and 6 bases from J, leaving 16 bases between. CDR1 is SEHNR and CDR2 is FQNEAQ in the germline V gene (reference sequence). The CDR3 spans 15 residues. The CDR3 nucleotides are TGTGCCAGCAGCTTATTGAGCCGGGATTGGGATGGCTACACCTTC. Protein product: CASSLLSRDWDGYTF.

The chain carries TRBV10-3 and TRBJ2-2, with D perhaps matching TRBD2 (5 bases). CDR1 ENHRY and CDR2 SYGVKD come from the germline V gene. The CDR3 has 15 amino acids. V gave up 4 bases and J gave up 4 bases, with 13 bases separating them. CDR3 in DNA: TGTGCCATCAGTGCCGCCCGAGGGAGCACCGGGGAGCTGTTTTTT. Residues: CAISAARGSTGELFF.

The rearrangement joins TRBV28 to TRBJ2-4; possibly TRBD2 for D (5 bases). The CDR3 is made up of 15 amino acids. Germline V lookup: CDR1 MDHEN, CDR2 SYDVKM. Between the trimmed V and J ends, which lost 5 bases and 0 bases, there was a span of 11 bases. The CDR3 sequence is CASSKAGGAKNIQYF. The CDR3, as DNA: TGTGCCAGCAGTAAGGCAGGAGGAGCCAAAAACATTCAGTACTTC.

The chain carries TRBV5-1 and TRBJ1-5; D is possibly TRBD1 (5 bases). The V gene lost 0 bases and the J gene lost 6 bases, with 13 bases spanning the gap. Germline V CDR1 and CDR2: SGHRS, YFSETQ. The CDR3 is 15 amino acids. The DNA of the CDR3 is TGCGCCAGCAGCTTGGGCGGGGGGGGAGTTCAGCCCCAGCATTTT. Encoded protein: CASSLGGGGVQPQHF.

This chain uses TRBV7-2 with TRBJ2-7; 8 nucleotides line up with TRBD2. CDR3 length: 16 residues. The germline V gene has CDR1 SGHTA and CDR2 FQGNSA. V lost 1 base, J lost 0 bases, and 5 bases stayed unmatched. The CDR3 DNA is TGTGCCAGCAGCTTAGATCCACTAGCGGACTCCTACGAGCAGTACTTC. Its translation: CASSLDPLADSYEQYF.

The chain joins TRBV27 to TRBJ2-7; tentatively, D is TRBD2 (6 bases). CDR1 and CDR2 from the germline V gene are MNHEY and SMNVEV (reference sequence). CDR3 length: 13 residues. V lost 8 bases to trimming and J lost 3 bases, with 14 bases between them. The CDR3 DNA reads TGTGCCAGCGCGGCGGGACCCATCTACGAGCAGTACTTC. It translates to CASAAGPIYEQYF.

This chain joins TRBV7-9 and TRBJ2-7, with D possibly being TRBD1 (5 bases). Trimming took off 0 bases at V and 5 bases at J, with 5 bases between the two ends. The CDR3 length is 12 residues. In germline, CDR1 is SEHNR, CDR2 FQNEAQ (reference sequence). CDR3 amino acids: CASSLATDEQYF. The CDR3 region has the DNA TGTGCCAGCAGCTTAGCGACAGACGAGCAGTACTTC.

This clone turned up a few times. This rearrangement joins TRBV19 to TRBJ1-2; possibly TRBD1 for D (5 bases). The CDR3 has 12 amino acids. Germline V CDR1 and CDR2: LNHDA, SQIVND (reference sequence). Trimming cost V 9 bases and J 3 bases, with 11 bases left between them. CDR3 coding DNA: TGTGCCAGCAGACGGGGGGACTATGGCTACACCTTC. It encodes CASRRGDYGYTF. The variable domain in full, completed from reference TRBV19 and TRBJ1-2, reads DGGITQSPKYLFRKEGQNVTLSCEQNLNHDAMYWYRQDPGQGLRLIYYSQIVNDFQKGDIAEGYSVSREKKESFPLTVTSAQKNPTAFYLCASRRGDYGYTFGSGTRLTVV.

This rearrangement joins TRBV5-5 to TRBJ2-5, with 7 bases lining up with TRBD1. Germline values: CDR1 SGHKS, CDR2 YYEKEE (reference sequence). The CDR3 is 14 residues long. V was clipped by 4 bases and J by 2 bases; unmatched bases: 5. The CDR3 here is CASSPPGQQETQYF. CDR3 DNA: TGTGCCAGCAGCCCCCCGGGACAGCAAGAGACCCAGTACTTC.